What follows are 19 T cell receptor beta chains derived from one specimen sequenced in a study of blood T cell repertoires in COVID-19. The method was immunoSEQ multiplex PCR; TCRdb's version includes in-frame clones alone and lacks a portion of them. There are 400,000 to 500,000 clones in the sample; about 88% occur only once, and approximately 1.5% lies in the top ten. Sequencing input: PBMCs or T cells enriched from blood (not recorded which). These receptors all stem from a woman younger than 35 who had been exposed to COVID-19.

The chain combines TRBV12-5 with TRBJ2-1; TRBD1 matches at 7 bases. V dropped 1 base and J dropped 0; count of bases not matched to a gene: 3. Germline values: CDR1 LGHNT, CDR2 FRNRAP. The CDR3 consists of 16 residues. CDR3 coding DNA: TGTGCTAGTGGTTTGGACAGGGGTCTCTCCTACAATGAGCAGTTCTTC. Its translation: CASGLDRGLSYNEQFF.

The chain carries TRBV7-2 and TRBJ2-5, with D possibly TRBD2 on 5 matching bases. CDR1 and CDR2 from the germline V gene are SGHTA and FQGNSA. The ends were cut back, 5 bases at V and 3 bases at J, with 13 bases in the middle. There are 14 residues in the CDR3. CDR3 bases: TGTGCCAGCAGCCCCCAAGCGGCGAAAGAGACCCAGTACTTC. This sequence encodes CASSPQAAKETQYF.

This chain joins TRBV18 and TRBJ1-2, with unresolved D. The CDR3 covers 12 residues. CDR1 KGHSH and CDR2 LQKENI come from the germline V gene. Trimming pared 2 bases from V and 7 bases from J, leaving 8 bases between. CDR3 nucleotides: TGTGCCAGCTCACCAAGTCAGGTTGGCTACACCTTC. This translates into CASSPSQVGYTF.

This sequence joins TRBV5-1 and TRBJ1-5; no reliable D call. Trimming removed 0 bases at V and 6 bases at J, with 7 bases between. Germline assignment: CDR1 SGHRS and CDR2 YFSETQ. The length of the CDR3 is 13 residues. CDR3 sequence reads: CASSLGNSQPQHF. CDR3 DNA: TGCGCCAGCAGCTTGGGAAATAGTCAGCCCCAGCATTTT.

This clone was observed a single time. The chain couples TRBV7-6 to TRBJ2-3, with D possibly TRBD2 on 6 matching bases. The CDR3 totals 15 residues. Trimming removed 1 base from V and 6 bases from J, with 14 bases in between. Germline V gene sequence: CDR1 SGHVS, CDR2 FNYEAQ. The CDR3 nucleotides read TGTGCCAGCAGCTTAGGTGGGGGAGGAGGGGATACGCAGTATTTT. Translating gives CASSLGGGGGDTQYF.

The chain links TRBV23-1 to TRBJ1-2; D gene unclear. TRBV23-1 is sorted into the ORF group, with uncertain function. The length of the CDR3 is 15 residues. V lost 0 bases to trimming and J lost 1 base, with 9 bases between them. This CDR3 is CASSQSGRVNYGYTF. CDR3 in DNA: TGCGCCAGCAGTCAATCTGGGAGGGTTAACTATGGCTACACCTTC.

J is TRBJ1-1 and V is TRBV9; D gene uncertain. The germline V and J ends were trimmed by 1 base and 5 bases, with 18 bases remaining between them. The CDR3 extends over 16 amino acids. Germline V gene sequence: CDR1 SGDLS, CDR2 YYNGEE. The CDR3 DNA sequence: TGTGCCAGCAGCGTACTATCGACAATCGAATGGACTGAAGCTTTCTTT. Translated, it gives CASSVLSTIEWTEAFF.

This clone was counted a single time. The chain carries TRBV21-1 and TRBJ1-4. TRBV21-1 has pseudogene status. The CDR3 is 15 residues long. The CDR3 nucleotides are TGTGCCAGCTCTCCGGGGGAGGGTAGGGGTGAAAAACTGTTTTTT. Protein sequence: CASSPGEGRGEKLFF.

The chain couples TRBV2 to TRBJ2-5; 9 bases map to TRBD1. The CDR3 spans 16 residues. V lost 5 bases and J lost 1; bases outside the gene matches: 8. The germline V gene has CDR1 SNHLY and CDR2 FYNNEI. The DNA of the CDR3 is TGTGCCAGCAGTTTCCCGGGACAGGGAGGCCAAGAGACCCAGTACTTC. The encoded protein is CASSFPGQGGQETQYF.

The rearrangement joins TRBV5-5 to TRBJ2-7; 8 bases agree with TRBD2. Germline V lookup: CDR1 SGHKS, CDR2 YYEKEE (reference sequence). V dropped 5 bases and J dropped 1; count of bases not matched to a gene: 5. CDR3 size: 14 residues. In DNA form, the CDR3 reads TGTGCCAGCAGATCAACTAGCGGATCCTACGAGCAGTACTTC. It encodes CASRSTSGSYEQYF. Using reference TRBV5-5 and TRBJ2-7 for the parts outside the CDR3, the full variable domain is DAGVTQSPTHLIKTRGQQVTLRCSPISGHKSVSWYQQVLGQGPQFIFQYYEKEERGRGNFPDRFSARQFPNYSSELNVNALLLGDSALYLCASRSTSGSYEQYFGPGTRLTVT.

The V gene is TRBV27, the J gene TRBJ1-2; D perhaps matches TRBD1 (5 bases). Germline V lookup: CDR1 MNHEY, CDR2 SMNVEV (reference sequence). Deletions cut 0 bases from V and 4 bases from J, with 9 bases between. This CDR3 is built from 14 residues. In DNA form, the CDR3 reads TGTGCCAGCAGTTTATCGGGGCCAGGCTATGGCTACACCTTC. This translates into CASSLSGPGYGYTF.

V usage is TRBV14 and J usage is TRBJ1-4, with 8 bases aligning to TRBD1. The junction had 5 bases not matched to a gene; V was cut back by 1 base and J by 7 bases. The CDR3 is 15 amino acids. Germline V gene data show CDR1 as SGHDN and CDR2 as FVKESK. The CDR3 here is CASSQVGTGREKLFF. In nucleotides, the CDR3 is TGTGCCAGCAGCCAAGTAGGGACAGGACGTGAAAAACTGTTTTTT.

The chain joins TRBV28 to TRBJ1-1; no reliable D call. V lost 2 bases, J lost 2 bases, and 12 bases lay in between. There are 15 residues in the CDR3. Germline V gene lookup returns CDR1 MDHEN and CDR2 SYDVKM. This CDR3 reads CASSLSRTYNTEAFF. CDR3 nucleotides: TGTGCCAGCAGTTTAAGCAGGACTTATAACACTGAAGCTTTCTTT.

This CDR3 reads CSARGAREQYF. CDR3 DNA: TGCAGTGCTAGGGGGGCCCGCGAGCAGTACTTC. The chain couples TRBV20-1 to TRBJ2-7, with D possibly matching TRBD1 (6 bases). This CDR3 has 11 amino acids. Germline CDR1 and CDR2: DFQATT and SNEGSKA (reference sequence). Trimming took 3 bases from V and 6 from J, leaving 9 bases between them.

The CDR3 nucleotides are TGTGCCATCAGGAGCGGGACAGGGGCCTACGAGCAGTACTTC. It codes for CAIRSGTGAYEQYF. The chain has TRBV10-3 and TRBJ2-7; TRBD1 matches 10 bases. The germline CDR1 and CDR2 sequences are ENHRY and SYGVKD. The CDR3 spans 14 residues. Losses at the gene ends were 6 bases for V and 2 bases for J; bases not matched to a gene: 4.

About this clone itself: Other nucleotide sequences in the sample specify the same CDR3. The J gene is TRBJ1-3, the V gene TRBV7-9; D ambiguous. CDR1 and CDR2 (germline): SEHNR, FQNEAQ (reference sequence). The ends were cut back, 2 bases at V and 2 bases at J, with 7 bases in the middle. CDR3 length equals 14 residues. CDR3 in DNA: TGTGCCAGCAGCTTACGGGGAACTGGAAACACCATATATTTT. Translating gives CASSLRGTGNTIYF.

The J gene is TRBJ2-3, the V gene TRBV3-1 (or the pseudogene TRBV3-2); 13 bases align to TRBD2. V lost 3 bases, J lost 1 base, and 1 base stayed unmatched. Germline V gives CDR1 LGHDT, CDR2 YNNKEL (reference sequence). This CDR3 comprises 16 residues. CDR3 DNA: TGTGCCAGCAGCCATACTAGCGGGGGGGGCACAGATACGCAGTATTTT. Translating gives CASSHTSGGGTDTQYF.

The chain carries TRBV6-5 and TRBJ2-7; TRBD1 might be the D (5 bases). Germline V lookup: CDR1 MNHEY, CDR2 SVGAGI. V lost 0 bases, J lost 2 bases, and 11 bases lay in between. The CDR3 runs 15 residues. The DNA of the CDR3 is TGTGCCAGCAGTTACTCTGGGGAAGGGGCCTACGAGCAGTACTTC. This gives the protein CASSYSGEGAYEQYF.

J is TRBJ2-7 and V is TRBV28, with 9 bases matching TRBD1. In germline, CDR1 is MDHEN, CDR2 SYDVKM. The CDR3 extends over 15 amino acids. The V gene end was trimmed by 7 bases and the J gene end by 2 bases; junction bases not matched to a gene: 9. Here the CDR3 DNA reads TGTGCCAGCACCCAAGGCGGGACAGGGCCCTACGAGCAGTACTTC. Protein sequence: CASTQGGTGPYEQYF.